The 29 T cell receptor beta chains listed next were all sequenced from one sample in a study of cytomegalovirus exposure and HLA in healthy donors. Vbeta (60) and Jbeta (13) primers were used in the PCR. Repertoires were generated with immunoSEQ multiplex PCR, while TCRdb's copy carries only in-frame clones and drops some. The sample includes under 150,000 clones, more than 65% of them seen just once. Specimen: PBMCs. These receptors all come from a man over 45 in good health and CMV-seronegative.

The rearrangement joins TRBV15 to TRBJ1-2; 10 nucleotides match TRBD1. Germline CDR1 reads LNHNV; CDR2 reads YYDKDF (reference sequence). The junction had 7 bases not matched to a gene; V was cut back by 3 bases and J by 6 bases. CDR3 length: 15 amino acids. The CDR3 coding sequence is TGTGCCACCAGCAGCCGGGACAGGGGTTTTAATGGCTACACCTTC. This gives the protein CATSSRDRGFNGYTF.

The V and J genes are TRBV6-4 and TRBJ2-1; 7 nucleotides agree with TRBD2. The CDR3 spans 17 residues. V lost 6 bases and J lost 1; bases outside the gene matches: 12. CDR1 is MRHNA, CDR2 SNTAGT, per germline. CDR3 sequence (DNA): TGTGCCAGCAGCCACGAGGTTTTGGGGGGGTCCTACAATGAGCAGTTCTTC. It specifies CASSHEVLGGSYNEQFF.

This rearrangement joins TRBV5-4 to TRBJ2-3, with no clear D. CDR1 is SGHNT, CDR2 YYREEE, per germline (reference sequence). Trimming cost V 1 base and J 6 bases, with 6 bases left between them. The CDR3 spans 12 residues. CDR3 nucleotides: TGTGCCAGCAGCTTGAGTGAGGATACGCAGTATTTT. Amino acid sequence: CASSLSEDTQYF.

The chain combines TRBV19 with TRBJ1-1; 7 bases map to TRBD1. This CDR3 is built from 14 residues. Germline V gene sequence: CDR1 LNHDA, CDR2 SQIVND (reference sequence). Trimming removed 5 bases from V and 0 bases from J; junction bases left unmatched: 3. This chain's CDR3 is CASSEGQLNTEAFF. Here the CDR3 DNA reads TGTGCCAGTAGTGAGGGACAGCTGAACACTGAAGCTTTCTTT. Full variable domain (remainder filled in from reference TRBV19 and TRBJ1-1): DGGITQSPKYLFRKEGQNVTLSCEQNLNHDAMYWYRQDPGQGLRLIYYSQIVNDFQKGDIAEGYSVSREKKESFPLTVTSAQKNPTAFYLCASSEGQLNTEAFFGQGTRLTVV.

V gene TRBV6-6 combines with J gene TRBJ1-6, with a weak D call TRBD1 (6 bases). The germline V and J ends were trimmed by 4 bases and 7 bases, with 11 bases remaining between them. Germline CDR1 is MNHNY and CDR2 is SVGAGI (reference sequence). The CDR3 spans 14 residues. The CDR3 DNA sequence: TGTGCCAGCAGTTCCCGACAGGAGAATTCACCCCTCCACTTT. This encodes CASSSRQENSPLHF.

The chain combines TRBV10-3 with TRBJ1-6; weak D call: TRBD1 (5 bases). The germline V and J ends were trimmed by 4 bases and 7 bases, with 11 bases remaining between them. The CDR3 covers 14 residues. Germline lookup yields CDR1 ENHRY and CDR2 SYGVKD. The CDR3 region has the DNA TGTGCCATCAGTGCGGATCAGGGAAATTCACCCCTCCACTTT. It codes for CAISADQGNSPLHF.

In the case of this clone: The sample contains more than one DNA sequence encoding this CDR3. The genes are TRBV9 and TRBJ2-7, with 15 bases identical to TRBD2. Germline assignment: CDR1 SGDLS and CDR2 YYNGEE. The CDR3 is made up of 15 amino acids. The V and J ends lost 4 bases and 4 bases, in that order; junction bases with no gene match: 3. The CDR3 DNA reads as TGTGCCAGCAGCCCAGGGACTAGCGGGGGGTACGAGCAGTACTTC. It translates to CASSPGTSGGYEQYF.

V and J are TRBV4-1 and TRBJ1-5; 8 bases match TRBD1. CDR3 length equals 15 residues. Germline V gene data show CDR1 as MGHRA and CDR2 as YSYEKL. V was pared by 3 bases and J by 4 bases, with 5 bases of the junction left unmatched. The CDR3 nucleotides are TGCGCCAGCAGCCAGGAGGACAGGGAGAATCAGCCCCAGCATTTT. This translates into CASSQEDRENQPQHF.

The chain is built from TRBV5-1 and TRBJ2-2, with D possibly being TRBD2 (6 bases). Trimming stripped 4 bases from V and 5 bases from J, with 12 bases between. The CDR3 has 14 residues. The germline CDR1 and CDR2 sequences are SGHRS and YFSETQ. This CDR3 reads CASSTSRGTGELFF. CDR3 in DNA: TGCGCCAGCAGCACCTCTCGGGGGACCGGGGAGCTGTTTTTT.

Remarks on this clone: The junction and the germline gene differ at one end; a read error may be behind it. Distinct nucleotide sequences in the sample also encode this CDR3. DNA for the CDR3: TGCGCCAGCAGTGTGGACAGGGCGACTGAGGCTTTCTTT. Translated: CASSVDRATEAFF. This chain joins TRBV5-1 and TRBJ1-1, with 8 bases aligning to TRBD1. Germline V gene sequence: CDR1 SGHRS, CDR2 YFSETQ. The CDR3 covers 13 residues.

The chain has TRBV10-3 and TRBJ2-1, with TRBD2 identical over 9 bases. With V trimmed by 8 bases and J by 5 bases, 10 bases remained unmatched. The germline CDR1 and CDR2 sequences are ENHRY and SYGVKD. CDR3 length: 15 residues. CDR3: CAIRAAGGPNNEQFF. The CDR3 coding sequence is TGTGCCATCCGGGCGGCGGGGGGGCCCAACAATGAGCAGTTCTTC.

The chain couples TRBV6-1 to TRBJ1-5; no clear D. Germline assignment: CDR1 MNHNS and CDR2 SASEGT. The V and J ends lost 3 bases and 7 bases respectively, with 10 bases between them. CDR3 length: 13 residues. CDR3: CASSERDRQPQHF. The CDR3 DNA sequence: TGTGCCAGCAGTGAGAGGGATAGGCAGCCCCAGCATTTT.

This clone was seen a handful of times. The chain uses TRBV5-1 and TRBJ2-5, with TRBD1 as a possible D gene (5 bases). Germline CDR1 reads SGHRS; CDR2 reads YFSETQ. The CDR3 runs to 14 residues. Trimming left V 0 bases short and J 2 bases short, with 8 bases between. The CDR3 DNA reads as TGCGCCAGCAGCTTGGTGACAGCTCAAGAGACCCAGTACTTC. Translation: CASSLVTAQETQYF.

The chain carries TRBV28 and TRBJ2-2, with TRBD2 matching over 9 bases. The CDR3 spans 19 residues. The trim removed 4 bases at V and 1 base at J, leaving 13 bases unmatched. CDR1 and CDR2 (germline): MDHEN, SYDVKM. Here the CDR3 reads CASSSGALAGDQNTGELFF. The CDR3 region has the DNA TGTGCCAGCAGTTCCGGGGCATTAGCGGGGGACCAGAACACCGGGGAGCTGTTTTTT. The full variable domain, rest sourced from reference TRBV28 and TRBJ2-2, is DVKVTQSSRYLVKRTGEKVFLECVQDMDHENMFWYRQDPGLGLRLIYFSYDVKMKEKGDIPEGYSVSREKKERFSLILESASTNQTSMYLCASSSGALAGDQNTGELFFGEGSRLTVL.

This clone occurred a few times. The chain carries TRBV6-5 and TRBJ2-6; 7 nucleotides agree with TRBD1. The V and J ends lost 4 bases and 3 bases, in that order; junction bases with no gene match: 3. CDR3 length equals 15 residues. Germline CDR1 MNHEY, CDR2 SVGAGI. The CDR3 region is CASSLTGVGANVLTF. The CDR3 DNA reads as TGTGCCAGCAGTTTAACAGGGGTTGGGGCCAACGTCCTGACTTTC.

The chain couples TRBV2 to TRBJ1-4; D not resolved. Trimming left V 5 bases short and J 8 bases short, with 9 bases between. The germline CDR1 and CDR2 sequences are SNHLY and FYNNEI. The CDR3 loop spans 12 amino acids. In DNA form, the CDR3 reads TGTGCCAGCAGTTGGACTGAAGAAAAACTGTTTTTT. Protein product: CASSWTEEKLFF. Full variable domain (missing parts from reference TRBV2 and TRBJ1-4): EPEVTQTPSHQVTQMGQEVILRCVPISNHLYFYWYRQILGQKVEFLVSFYNNEISEKSEIFDDQFSVERPDGSNFTLKIRSTKLEDSAMYFCASSWTEEKLFFGSGTQLSVL.

The chain combines TRBV29-1 with TRBJ2-3, with D possibly being TRBD1 (6 bases). The ends were cut back, 7 bases at V and 0 bases at J, with 17 bases in the middle. CDR1 and CDR2 from the germline V gene are SQVTM and ANQGSEA. This CDR3 contains 15 residues. CDR3 coding DNA: TGCAGCGAACCAACAGGGAAACTAAGCACAGATACGCAGTATTTT. This encodes CSEPTGKLSTDTQYF.

This clone was seen a few times. The CDR3 loop is CASSRSPPDTQYF. The CDR3 bases are TGCGCCAGCAGCCGGAGTCCCCCAGATACGCAGTATTTT. The chain couples TRBV4-3 to TRBJ2-3; no clear D. The CDR3 runs 13 residues. Germline lookup yields CDR1 LGHNA and CDR2 YSLEER. The V and J ends lost 4 bases and 4 bases respectively, with 9 bases between them.

The chain links TRBV5-4 to TRBJ2-5, with D maybe TRBD1 (6 bases). The germline V gene has CDR1 SGHNT and CDR2 YYREEE (reference sequence). The CDR3 extends over 15 amino acids. Trimming removed 3 bases from V and 2 bases from J, with 14 bases in between. Written as DNA, the CDR3 is TGTGCCAGCAGCTATCCAGGGGTCACGCAAGAGACCCAGTACTTC. Translated: CASSYPGVTQETQYF.

The chain has TRBV6-1 and TRBJ1-2, with 10 bases fitting TRBD1. This CDR3 comprises 15 residues. V trimming: 2 bases; J trimming: 4 bases; junction bases outside the gene matches: 4. CDR1 MNHNS and CDR2 SASEGT come from the germline V gene. CDR3 sequence (DNA): TGTGCCAGCAGTGAATCCGGGACAGGGGTCTATGGCTACACCTTC. This encodes CASSESGTGVYGYTF.

The chain couples TRBV30 to TRBJ2-3; D is uncertain. CDR1 is GTSNPN and CDR2 is SVGIG in the germline V gene (reference sequence). Trimming removed 2 bases at V and 0 bases at J, with 3 bases between. The CDR3 is 12 residues long. In DNA, the CDR3 is TGTGCCTGGAGTCTGAGCACAGATACGCAGTATTTT. It translates to CAWSLSTDTQYF.

V is TRBV11-2 and J is TRBJ2-1; 7 bases map to TRBD1. Germline V CDR1 and CDR2: SGHAT, FQNNGV. The ends lost 5 bases at V and 7 bases at J; junction bases unmatched: 11. CDR3 length: 15 amino acids. The chain's CDR3 is CASSAIGDRSNEQFF. The DNA of the CDR3 is TGTGCCAGCAGCGCAATCGGGGACAGAAGTAATGAGCAGTTCTTC. The full variable domain, rest sourced from reference TRBV11-2 and TRBJ2-1, is EAGVAQSPRYKIIEKRQSVAFWCNPISGHATLYWYQQILGQGPKLLIQFQNNGVVDDSQLPKDRFSAERLKGVDSTLKIQPAKLEDSAVYLCASSAIGDRSNEQFFGPGTRLTVL.

The genes are TRBV5-1 and TRBJ2-5; 8 bases map to TRBD1. The J call may not be correct, given that the DNA end is closer to TRBJ2-7. The germline V gene encodes CDR1 SGHRS and CDR2 YFSETQ. This CDR3 spans 15 amino acids. The CDR3, as DNA: TGCGCCAGCAGCCCGACCCGACAGGGGAACTACGAGCAGTACTTC. Its translation: CASSPTRQGNYEQYF.

The chain employs TRBV13 and TRBJ1-2; weak D call: TRBD1 (5 bases). CDR1 is PRHDT, CDR2 FYEKMQ, per germline (reference sequence). CDR3 length equals 14 residues. Between the trimmed V and J ends, which lost 0 bases and 3 bases, there was a span of 8 bases. CDR3 DNA: TGTGCCAGCAGCTTAGGCGGGGGGGACTATGGCTACACCTTC. It yields the protein CASSLGGGDYGYTF.

Worth noting for this clone: One end of the junction varies from germline; a read error may be responsible. The V and J genes are TRBV7-7 and TRBJ2-3, with TRBD1 matching 7 bases. Germline V CDR1 and CDR2: SSHAT, FNYEAQ (reference sequence). The CDR3 is 15 residues long. The CDR3 loop reads CASSTGTASTDTQYF. The CDR3 coding sequence is TGTGCTAGCAGCACCGGGACAGCATCTACAGATACGCAGTATTTT.

The V call is TRBV18, the J call TRBJ2-1; TRBD2 matches at 15 bases. The ends lost 6 bases at V and 4 bases at J; junction bases unmatched: 4. The CDR3 runs to 16 residues. The germline V gene encodes CDR1 KGHSH and CDR2 LQKENI. This CDR3 reads CASSLGLAGGYNEQFF. In nucleotides, the CDR3 is TGTGCCAGCTCCCTGGGACTAGCGGGGGGATACAATGAGCAGTTCTTC.

This clone was seen more than once but under ten times. The rearrangement uses TRBV25-1 and TRBJ2-3; 8 bases agree with TRBD2. CDR3 length: 18 residues. Germline V gives CDR1 MGHDK, CDR2 SYGVNS. The J segment lost 1 base and the V segment lost 0 bases, leaving 9 bases of the junction unmatched. The CDR3 sequence is CASSEYHSGGGRTDTQYF. The CDR3 region has the DNA TGTGCCAGCAGTGAATATCATTCGGGGGGGGGCCGCACAGATACGCAGTATTTT.

This clone came up a few times. J is TRBJ1-1 and V is TRBV2; 9 bases map to TRBD1. The CDR3 totals 12 residues. Trimming at V came to 7 bases and at J to 10 bases, leaving 7 bases not matched to a gene. The germline gives CDR1 SNHLY, CDR2 FYNNEI. The DNA for the CDR3 is TGTGCCAGCATCAGACAGGGGGGCCCAGCTTTCTTT. Protein product: CASIRQGGPAFF.

The rearrangement links TRBV7-8 to TRBJ1-1, with a possible D match to TRBD1 (6 bases). V was pared by 5 bases and J by 1 base, with 14 bases between. The CDR3 covers 15 residues. Germline CDR1 reads SGHVS; CDR2 reads FQNEAQ. The CDR3 sequence is CASSLSTGRNTEAFF. DNA for the CDR3: TGTGCCAGCAGCCTCTCAACAGGGCGGAACACTGAAGCTTTCTTT.